Below, 27 T cell receptor beta chains from the same sample are listed, as sequenced in a study of graft-versus-host responses after intestinal transplantation. Assay used: immunoSEQ multiplex PCR; TCRdb lists only in-frame clones, some missing. The repertoire holds around 67,000 clones, around 90% seen once, with roughly 4% in the top ten. These receptors lack a known antigen. The sequences come from unstimulated CD8+ T cells sorted from spleen or lymph node cells, collected before transplant. The receptors were gathered from a human donor who was the organ donor for an intestinal transplant.

The CDR3 region is CATSREETGTGSSPLHF. In nucleotides, the CDR3 is TGTGCCACCAGCAGAGAGGAGACCGGGACAGGGTCTTCACCCCTCCACTTT. The chain is built from TRBV15 and TRBJ1-6, with 9 bases aligning to TRBD1. Germline CDR1 LNHNV, CDR2 YYDKDF (reference sequence). The CDR3 is 17 residues long. V trimming: 0 bases; J trimming: 9 bases; junction bases outside the gene matches: 9.

The chain links TRBV6-5 to TRBJ1-1; D remains ambiguous. CDR1 is MNHEY, CDR2 SVGAGI, per germline. This CDR3 region has 14 residues. V lost 6 bases to trimming and J lost 6 bases, with 17 bases between them. The CDR3 nucleotides are TGTGCCAGCAGGACGAAAAGTATAAGCGCTGAAGCTTTCTTT. Translation gives CASRTKSISAEAFF.

The chain uses TRBV5-6 and TRBJ1-5, with TRBD1 as a possible D gene (5 bases). Per the germline V gene, CDR1 is SGHDT and CDR2 is YYEEEE. The CDR3 sequence is 15 residues long. V lost 0 bases to trimming and J lost 3 bases, with 10 bases between them. The DNA for the CDR3 is TGTGCCAGCAGCTTGGGGGGGGGTCCCAATCAGCCCCAGCATTTT. Translation gives CASSLGGGPNQPQHF. Looking up the rest from reference TRBV5-6 and TRBJ1-5 gives the full variable domain: DAGVTQSPTHLIKTRGQQVTLRCSPKSGHDTVSWYQQALGQGPQFIFQYYEEEERQRGNFPDRFSGHQFPNYSSELNVNALLLGDSALYLCASSLGGGPNQPQHFGDGTRLSIL.

The rearrangement links TRBV2 to TRBJ2-5, with D perhaps TRBD1 (6 bases). The germline V and J ends were trimmed by 3 bases and 4 bases, with 9 bases remaining between them. This CDR3 is built from 13 residues. Looked up from germline, CDR1 is SNHLY and CDR2 is FYNNEI. The CDR3 DNA reads as TGTGCCAGCAGTGAGTACAGGGCAGAGACCCAGTACTTC. Amino acids: CASSEYRAETQYF.

V and J are TRBV30 and TRBJ2-1; 9 bases fit TRBD2. J gave up 4 bases and V 7 bases, and 5 bases lay outside the gene matches. This CDR3 spans 13 amino acids. Germline V gene data show CDR1 as GTSNPN and CDR2 as SVGIG (reference sequence). CDR3 nucleotide sequence: TGTGCCTCTACCAGCGGGGGGTACAATGAGCAGTTCTTC. Protein: CASTSGGYNEQFF.

The rearrangement joins TRBV19 to TRBJ2-1; D perhaps matches TRBD2 (7 bases). With 3 bases removed from V and 5 bases from J, the gap between germline ends came to 14 bases. The CDR3 has 15 residues. Looked up from germline, CDR1 is LNHDA and CDR2 is SQIVND (reference sequence). The CDR3 DNA reads as TGTGCCAGTAGTATCTCCGGGGGGCCCCACAATGAGCAGTTCTTC. Protein product: CASSISGGPHNEQFF.

The chain carries TRBV13 and TRBJ1-6, with 7 bases that match TRBD1. This CDR3 spans 16 amino acids. Germline V gives CDR1 PRHDT, CDR2 FYEKMQ (reference sequence). Trimming at V came to 0 bases and at J to 6 bases, leaving 5 bases not matched to a gene. The CDR3 is CASSLGDRRTNSPLHF. Written as DNA, the CDR3 is TGTGCCAGCAGCTTAGGGGACAGGAGAACTAATTCACCCCTCCACTTT. Full variable domain (remainder filled in from reference TRBV13 and TRBJ1-6): AAGVIQSPRHLIKEKRETATLKCYPIPRHDTVYWYQQGPGQDPQFLISFYEKMQSDKGSIPDRFSAQQFSDYHSELNMSSLELGDSALYFCASSLGDRRTNSPLHFGNGTRLTVT.

This clone has only one observation. The genes are TRBV2 and TRBJ2-2; 7 bases line up with TRBD2. Unmatched junction bases numbered 14, after V lost 7 bases and J lost 3 bases. Germline V CDR1 and CDR2: SNHLY, FYNNEI. CDR3 length: 17 residues. The CDR3 is CASTKHGLAVDTGELFF. CDR3 nucleotide sequence: TGTGCCAGCACTAAGCACGGTCTAGCGGTAGACACCGGGGAGCTGTTTTTT.

The J gene is TRBJ1-6, the V gene TRBV5-1, with a tentative D call TRBD1 (6 bases). Germline V gives CDR1 SGHRS, CDR2 YFSETQ. V was shortened by 2 bases and J by 4 bases, with 13 bases between the two germline ends. CDR3 length: 16 residues. The CDR3 loop reads CASSFWTARYNSPLHF. The CDR3 DNA sequence: TGCGCCAGCAGCTTCTGGACAGCCCGTTATAATTCACCCCTCCACTTT.

The chain combines TRBV4-2 with TRBJ1-2; D possibly corresponds to TRBD1 (6 bases). Trimming pared 0 bases from V and 8 bases from J, leaving 16 bases between. The CDR3 has 15 amino acids. Per germline, CDR1 LGHNA and CDR2 YNFKEQ. In DNA, the CDR3 is TGTGCCAGCAGCCAAGATCGGTCAGGGGCGGACGGCTACACCTTC. Protein sequence: CASSQDRSGADGYTF.

The V call is TRBV4-1, the J call TRBJ2-4, with 7 bases aligning to TRBD2. This CDR3 has 17 residues. Looked up from germline, CDR1 is MGHRA and CDR2 is YSYEKL. Trimming removed 0 bases from V and 3 bases from J; junction bases left unmatched: 8. The DNA for the CDR3 is TGCGCCAGCAGCCAAGATCCGGCTAGCGGTCTCAAAAACATTCAGTACTTC. Translating it yields CASSQDPASGLKNIQYF.

The rearrangement links TRBV19 to TRBJ1-6, with 8 bases fitting TRBD1. Germline values: CDR1 LNHDA, CDR2 SQIVND (reference sequence). CDR3 length: 14 amino acids. V lost 7 bases to trimming and J lost 7 bases; unmatched junction nucleotides: 6. CDR3 loop: CASMGRGPNSPLHF. The CDR3 region has the DNA TGTGCCAGTATGGGCAGGGGGCCCAATTCACCCCTCCACTTT.

CDR3 sequence (DNA): TGTGCCAGCAGCTTAGGGGCTGCCACCGGGGAGCTGTTTTTT. It encodes CASSLGAATGELFF. J is TRBJ2-2 and V is TRBV7-9, with D unresolved. CDR1 is SEHNR and CDR2 is FQNEAQ in the germline V gene (reference sequence). CDR3 length: 14 residues. V was cut by 1 base and J by 4 bases, with 7 bases left in between.

The chain has TRBV19 and TRBJ1-1; perhaps TRBD1 as D (5 bases). This CDR3 has 14 residues. Germline CDR1 LNHDA, CDR2 SQIVND (reference sequence). V was cut by 7 bases and J by 3 bases, with 15 bases left in between. The CDR3 reads CASKGRRFDTEAFF. The DNA for the CDR3 is TGTGCCAGTAAGGGGCGCAGGTTTGACACTGAAGCTTTCTTT.

The chain recombines TRBV5-1 with TRBJ1-1, with 8 bases aligning to TRBD1. Germline V gene lookup returns CDR1 SGHRS and CDR2 YFSETQ. V lost 5 bases and J lost 4; bases outside the gene matches: 4. The CDR3 is made up of 13 amino acids. The DNA of the CDR3 is TGCGCCAGCAGAACAGGGGGGGCCACTGAAGCTTTCTTT. It yields the protein CASRTGGATEAFF.

The chain uses TRBV25-1 and TRBJ2-5; a possible D gene is TRBD1 (6 bases). CDR1 is MGHDK and CDR2 is SYGVNS in the germline V gene. This CDR3 has 17 residues. V gave up 4 bases and J gave up 0 bases, with 18 bases separating them. DNA of the CDR3: TGTGCCAGCAGTGGCTCGACAGGCCTCCTGTACCAAGAGACCCAGTACTTC. Encoded protein: CASSGSTGLLYQETQYF. The full variable domain, completed using reference TRBV25-1 and TRBJ2-5, is EADIYQTPRYLVIGTGKKITLECSQTMGHDKMYWYQQDPGMELHLIHYSYGVNSTEKGDLSSESTVSRIRTEHFPLTLESARPSHTSQYLCASSGSTGLLYQETQYFGPGTRLLVL.

The rearrangement uses TRBV18 and TRBJ1-5, with D possibly being TRBD1 (5 bases). CDR1 KGHSH and CDR2 LQKENI come from the germline V gene. CDR3 size: 18 residues. Trimming stripped 4 bases from V and 1 base from J, with 20 bases between. The CDR3 reads CASSLKEGWDISNQPQHF. DNA for the CDR3: TGTGCCAGCTCACTAAAGGAGGGGTGGGATATAAGCAATCAGCCCCAGCATTTT.

The J gene is TRBJ2-3, the V gene TRBV7-9, with 7 nucleotides matching TRBD1. V lost 1 base and J lost 4; bases outside the gene matches: 5. This CDR3 is built from 15 residues. The germline V gene encodes CDR1 SEHNR and CDR2 FQNEAQ (reference sequence). CDR3: CASSLVTGVADTQYF. The CDR3 DNA reads TGTGCCAGCAGCTTAGTCACAGGGGTCGCAGATACGCAGTATTTT.

Here the CDR3 reads CASNGGLTYNEQFF. The DNA of the CDR3 is TGTGCCAGTAACGGGGGACTAACCTACAATGAGCAGTTCTTC. This chain connects TRBV19 to TRBJ2-1; 7 positions match TRBD2. Per germline, CDR1 LNHDA and CDR2 SQIVND (reference sequence). J lost 2 bases, V lost 7 bases, and 5 bases had no gene match. The CDR3 length is 14 residues. The complete variable domain, with remaining parts taken from reference TRBV19 and TRBJ2-1, reads DGGITQSPKYLFRKEGQNVTLSCEQNLNHDAMYWYRQDPGQGLRLIYYSQIVNDFQKGDIAEGYSVSREKKESFPLTVTSAQKNPTAFYLCASNGGLTYNEQFFGPGTRLTVL.

As regards this clone: Relative to the germline gene, one junction end is altered; a read error may explain this. In DNA, the CDR3 is TGTGCCACCAGCCGAGAGAGCAGGGGTGGCTACACCTTC. It encodes CATSRESRGGYTF. This chain joins TRBV15 and TRBJ1-2, with D maybe TRBD1 (6 bases). The CDR3 covers 13 residues. CDR1 and CDR2 from the germline V gene are LNHNV and YYDKDF (reference sequence).

The table lists this clone with a few counts. CDR3 coding DNA: TGTGCCAGCTCACCGACAGGGGGGTCCTACGAGCAGTACGTC. Translated, it gives CASSPTGGSYEQYV. J is TRBJ2-7 and V is TRBV28, with 9 bases aligning to TRBD1. The CDR3 consists of 14 residues. Unmatched junction bases numbered 6, after V lost 8 bases and J lost 1 base. Germline CDR1 and CDR2: MDHEN and SYDVKM.

Note on this clone: The CDR3 end shows no conserved phenylalanine or tryptophan, and so a read error is likely. The limits of the CDR3 on the DNA are not certain, so only TCRdb's listed CDR3 is given. The chain has TRBV28 and TRBJ1-6. Ends included, the CDR3 has 11 residues. CDR1 MDHEN and CDR2 SYDVKM come from the germline V gene. The CDR3: CASSFKGTATS.

This clone was found once. The chain recombines TRBV7-9 with TRBJ2-2; TRBD2 might be the D (5 bases). CDR3 length equals 18 residues. From germline, CDR1 is SEHNR and CDR2 FQNEAQ (reference sequence). The germline V and J ends were trimmed by 1 base and 3 bases, with 18 bases remaining between them. The CDR3 is CASSLEIRGISDTGELFF. CDR3 sequence (DNA): TGTGCCAGCAGCTTAGAAATACGGGGTATAAGTGACACCGGGGAGCTGTTTTTT.

The chain joins TRBV27 to TRBJ2-1, with 10 bases identical to TRBD2. This CDR3 has 14 amino acids. Looked up from germline, CDR1 is MNHEY and CDR2 is SMNVEV (reference sequence). V lost 11 bases, J lost 5 bases, and 9 bases stayed unmatched. CDR3 DNA: TGTGCCTCCCATAGCGGGGGGTCCCACAATGAGCAGTTCTTC. Protein: CASHSGGSHNEQFF.

V is TRBV6-6 and J is TRBJ2-3; D remains ambiguous. The V gene's germline CDR1 is MNHNY and CDR2 SVGAGI (reference sequence). This CDR3 spans 14 amino acids. The V end lost 6 bases, the J end lost 0 bases, and 10 bases lay between the germline ends. CDR3 loop: CASSSTLSTDTQYF. Here the CDR3 DNA reads TGTGCCAGCAGCTCAACTCTAAGCACAGATACGCAGTATTTT.

This clone was seen just once. This chain uses TRBV28 with TRBJ1-5, with 7 positions matching TRBD1. The CDR3 contains 17 residues. The trim removed 6 bases at V and 0 bases at J, leaving 11 bases unmatched. The germline gives CDR1 MDHEN, CDR2 SYDVKM. The CDR3, as DNA: TGTGCCAGCAGGACAGGGCCGAGCGTTTATAGCAATCAGCCCCAGCATTTT. It yields the protein CASRTGPSVYSNQPQHF.

This clone turned up a few times. This sequence joins TRBV9 and TRBJ1-6; D is uncertain. CDR3 length: 14 amino acids. Germline assignment: CDR1 SGDLS and CDR2 YYNGEE. V lost 0 bases to trimming and J lost 7 bases, with 8 bases between them. Here the CDR3 DNA reads TGTGCCAGCAGCGTAGAGGCAGCGAATTCACCCCTCCACTTT. Translating gives CASSVEAANSPLHF.